One TCR beta chain is described in this entry. The data originate from a study of T cell repertoires in cytomegalovirus infection. About the research overall: Carrying CMV and the relevant HLA type showed in public TCR beta signatures.

Germline CDR1 reads SGHTA; CDR2 reads FQGTGA. The V end lost 4 bases, the J end lost 3 bases, and 14 bases lay between the germline ends. This CDR3 has 15 amino acids. Using its own MiXCR run on the reads, TCRdb lists one record per CDR3 protein. This table has about 180,000 distinct CDR3 sequences, about 17% appearing once. This sequence originates from a human donor in good health (CMV status not recorded). Some clones in this sample may be carry-over from other donors' samples. The chain links TRBV7-3 to TRBJ2-3; TRBD1 is a possible D gene (6 bases). Sequenced sample: CD8+ T cells from PBMCs. The DNA of the CDR3 is TGTGCCAGCAGCTATCGCGCAGGGGAAACAGATACGCAGTATTTT. Protein product: CASSYRAGETDTQYF.